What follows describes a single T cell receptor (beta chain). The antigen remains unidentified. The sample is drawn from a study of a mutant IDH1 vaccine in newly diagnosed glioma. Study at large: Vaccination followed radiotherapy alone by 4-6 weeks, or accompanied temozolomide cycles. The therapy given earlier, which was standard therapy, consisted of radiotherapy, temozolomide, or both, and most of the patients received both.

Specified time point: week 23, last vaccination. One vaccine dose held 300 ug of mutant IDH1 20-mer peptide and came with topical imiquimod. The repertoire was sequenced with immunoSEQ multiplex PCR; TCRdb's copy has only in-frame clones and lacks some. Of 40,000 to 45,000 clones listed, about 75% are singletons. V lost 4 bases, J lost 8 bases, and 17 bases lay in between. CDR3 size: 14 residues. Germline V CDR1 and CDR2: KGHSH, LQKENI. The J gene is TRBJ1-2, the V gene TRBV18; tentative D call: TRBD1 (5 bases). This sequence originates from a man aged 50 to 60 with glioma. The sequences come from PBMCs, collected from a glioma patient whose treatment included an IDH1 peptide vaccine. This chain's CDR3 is CASSLRDADEGYTF. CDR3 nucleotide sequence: TGTGCCAGCTCACTCCGGGACGCGGATGAGGGCTACACCTTC.